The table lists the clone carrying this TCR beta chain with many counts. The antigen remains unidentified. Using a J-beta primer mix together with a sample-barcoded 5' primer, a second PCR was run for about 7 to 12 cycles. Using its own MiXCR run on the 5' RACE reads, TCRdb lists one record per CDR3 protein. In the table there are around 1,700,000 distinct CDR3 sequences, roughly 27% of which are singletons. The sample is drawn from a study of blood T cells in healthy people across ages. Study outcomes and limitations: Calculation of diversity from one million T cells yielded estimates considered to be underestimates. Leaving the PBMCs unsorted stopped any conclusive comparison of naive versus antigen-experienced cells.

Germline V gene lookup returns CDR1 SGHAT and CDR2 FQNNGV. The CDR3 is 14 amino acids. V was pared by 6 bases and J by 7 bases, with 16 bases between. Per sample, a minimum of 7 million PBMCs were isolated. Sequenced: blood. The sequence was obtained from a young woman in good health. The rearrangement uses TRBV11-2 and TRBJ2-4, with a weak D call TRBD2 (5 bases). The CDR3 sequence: CASSLIRERNIQYF. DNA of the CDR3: TGTGCCAGCAGTTTGATAAGGGAGAGGAACATTCAGTACTTC.